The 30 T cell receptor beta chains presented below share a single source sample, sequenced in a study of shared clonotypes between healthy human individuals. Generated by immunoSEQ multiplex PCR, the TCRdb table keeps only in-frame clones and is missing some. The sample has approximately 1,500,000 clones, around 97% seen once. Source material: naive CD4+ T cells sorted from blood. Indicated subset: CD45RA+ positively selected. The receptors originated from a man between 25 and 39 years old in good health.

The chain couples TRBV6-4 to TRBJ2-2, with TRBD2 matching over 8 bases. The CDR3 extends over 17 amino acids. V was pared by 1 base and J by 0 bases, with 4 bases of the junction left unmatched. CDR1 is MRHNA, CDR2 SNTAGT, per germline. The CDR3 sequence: CASSDFHGRANTGELFF. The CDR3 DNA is TGTGCCAGCAGTGACTTTCACGGGAGGGCGAACACCGGGGAGCTGTTTTTT.

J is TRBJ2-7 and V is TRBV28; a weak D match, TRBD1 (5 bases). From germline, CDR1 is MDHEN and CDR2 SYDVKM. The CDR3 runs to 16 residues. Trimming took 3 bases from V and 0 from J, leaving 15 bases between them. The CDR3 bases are TGTGCCAGCAGTTTGCCCTCCGTGGACAACTCCTACGAGCAGTACTTC. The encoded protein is CASSLPSVDNSYEQYF. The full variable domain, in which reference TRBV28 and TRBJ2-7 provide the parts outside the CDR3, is DVKVTQSSRYLVKRTGEKVFLECVQDMDHENMFWYRQDPGLGLRLIYFSYDVKMKEKGDIPEGYSVSREKKERFSLILESASTNQTSMYLCASSLPSVDNSYEQYFGPGTRLTVT.

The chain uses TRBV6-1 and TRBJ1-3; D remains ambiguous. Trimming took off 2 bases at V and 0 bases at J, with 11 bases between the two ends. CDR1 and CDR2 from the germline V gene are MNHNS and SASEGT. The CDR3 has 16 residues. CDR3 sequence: CASSESLVSSGNTIYF. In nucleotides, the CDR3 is TGTGCCAGCAGTGAAAGCCTGGTCAGCTCTGGAAACACCATATATTTT.

This chain's CDR3 is CASTPLAGGYNSYEQYF. Written as DNA, the CDR3 is TGTGCCAGCACTCCCCTAGCGGGAGGGTATAACTCCTACGAGCAGTACTTC. The chain employs TRBV27 and TRBJ2-7, with 12 bases lining up with TRBD2. The CDR3 is 17 residues long. Germline-derived CDR1 and CDR2 are MNHEY and SMNVEV (reference sequence). V was clipped by 7 bases and J by 0 bases; unmatched bases: 10.

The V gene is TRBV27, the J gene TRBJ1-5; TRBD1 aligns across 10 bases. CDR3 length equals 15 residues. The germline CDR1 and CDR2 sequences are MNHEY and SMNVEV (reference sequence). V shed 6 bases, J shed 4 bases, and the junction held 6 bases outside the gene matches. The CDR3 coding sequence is TGTGCCAGCAGCCGATCGGGACAGGGGAATCAGCCCCAGCATTTT. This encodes CASSRSGQGNQPQHF.

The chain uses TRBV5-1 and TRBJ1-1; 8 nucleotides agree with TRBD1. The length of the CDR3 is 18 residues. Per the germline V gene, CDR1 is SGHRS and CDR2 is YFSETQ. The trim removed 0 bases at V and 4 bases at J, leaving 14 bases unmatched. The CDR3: CASSLVTGGRVVPTEAFF. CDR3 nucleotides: TGCGCCAGCAGCTTGGTAACAGGGGGAAGGGTTGTTCCCACTGAAGCTTTCTTT.

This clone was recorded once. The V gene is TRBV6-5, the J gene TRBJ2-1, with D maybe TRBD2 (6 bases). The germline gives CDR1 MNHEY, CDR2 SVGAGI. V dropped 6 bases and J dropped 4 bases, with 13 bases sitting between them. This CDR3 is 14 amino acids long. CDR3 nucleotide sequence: TGTGCCAGCAGACCCCCCGGGAGTTACAATGAGCAGTTCTTC. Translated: CASRPPGSYNEQFF.

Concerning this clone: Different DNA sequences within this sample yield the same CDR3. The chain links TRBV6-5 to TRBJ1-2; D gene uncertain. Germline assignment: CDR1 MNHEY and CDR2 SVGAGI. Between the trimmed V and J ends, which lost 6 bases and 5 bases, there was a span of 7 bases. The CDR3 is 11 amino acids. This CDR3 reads CASRGLYGYTF. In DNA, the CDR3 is TGTGCCAGCAGGGGGTTATATGGCTACACCTTC.

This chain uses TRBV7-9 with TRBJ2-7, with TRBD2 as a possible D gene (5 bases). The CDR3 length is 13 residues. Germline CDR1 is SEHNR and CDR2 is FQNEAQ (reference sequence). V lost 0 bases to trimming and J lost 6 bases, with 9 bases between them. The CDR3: CASSLAGESEQYF. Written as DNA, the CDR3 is TGTGCCAGCAGCTTAGCGGGAGAGTCCGAGCAGTACTTC. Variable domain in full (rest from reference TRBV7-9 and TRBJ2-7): DTGVSQNPRHKITKRGQNVTFRCDPISEHNRLYWYRQTLGQGPEFLTYFQNEAQLEKSRLLSDRFSAERPKGSFSTLEIQRTEQGDSAMYLCASSLAGESEQYFGPGTRLTVT.

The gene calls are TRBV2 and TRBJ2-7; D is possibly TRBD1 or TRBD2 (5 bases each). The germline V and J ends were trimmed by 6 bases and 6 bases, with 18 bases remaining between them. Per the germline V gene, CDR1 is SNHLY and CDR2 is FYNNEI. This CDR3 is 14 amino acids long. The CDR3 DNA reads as TGTGCCAGCAGCCCCCTATCAGTGGGGGTCGAGCAGTACTTC. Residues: CASSPLSVGVEQYF.

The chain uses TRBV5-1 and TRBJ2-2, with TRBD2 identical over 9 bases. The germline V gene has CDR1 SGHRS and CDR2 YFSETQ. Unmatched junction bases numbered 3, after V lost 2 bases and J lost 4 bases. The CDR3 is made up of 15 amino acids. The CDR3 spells CASSFSGSATGELFF. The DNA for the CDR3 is TGCGCCAGCAGCTTTAGCGGGAGCGCCACCGGGGAGCTGTTTTTT.

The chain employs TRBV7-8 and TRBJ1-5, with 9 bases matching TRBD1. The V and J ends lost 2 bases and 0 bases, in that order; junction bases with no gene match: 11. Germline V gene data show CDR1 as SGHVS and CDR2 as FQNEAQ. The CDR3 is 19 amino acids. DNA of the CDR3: TGTGCCAGCAGCTTAAGTACCCCGGACAGGGGCGATAGCAATCAGCCCCAGCATTTT. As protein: CASSLSTPDRGDSNQPQHF.

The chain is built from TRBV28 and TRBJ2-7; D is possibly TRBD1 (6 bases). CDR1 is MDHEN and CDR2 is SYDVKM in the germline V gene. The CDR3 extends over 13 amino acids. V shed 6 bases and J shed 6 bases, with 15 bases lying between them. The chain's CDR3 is CASSSGTPPEQYF. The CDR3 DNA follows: TGTGCCAGCAGCTCCGGGACACCTCCCGAGCAGTACTTC. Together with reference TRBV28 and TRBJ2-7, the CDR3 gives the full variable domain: DVKVTQSSRYLVKRTGEKVFLECVQDMDHENMFWYRQDPGLGLRLIYFSYDVKMKEKGDIPEGYSVSREKKERFSLILESASTNQTSMYLCASSSGTPPEQYFGPGTRLTVT.

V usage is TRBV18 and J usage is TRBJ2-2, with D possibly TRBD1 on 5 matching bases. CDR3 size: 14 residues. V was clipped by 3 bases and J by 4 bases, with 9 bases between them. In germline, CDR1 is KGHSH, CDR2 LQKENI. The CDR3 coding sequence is TGTGCCAGCTCACCGGACACCTCCACCGGGGAGCTGTTTTTT. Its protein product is CASSPDTSTGELFF.

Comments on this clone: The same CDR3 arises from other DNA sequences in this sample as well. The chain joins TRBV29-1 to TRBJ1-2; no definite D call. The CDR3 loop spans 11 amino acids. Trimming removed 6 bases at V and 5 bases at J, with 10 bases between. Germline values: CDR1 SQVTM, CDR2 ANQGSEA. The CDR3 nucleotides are TGCAGCGTCGCCGGGAGTTATGGCTACACCTTC. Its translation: CSVAGSYGYTF.

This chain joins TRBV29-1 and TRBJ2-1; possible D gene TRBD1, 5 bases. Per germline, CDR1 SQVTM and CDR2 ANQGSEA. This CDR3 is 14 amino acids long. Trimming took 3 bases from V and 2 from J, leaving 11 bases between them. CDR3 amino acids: CSVDMADTYNEQFF. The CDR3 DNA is TGCAGCGTTGATATGGCGGACACCTACAATGAGCAGTTCTTC.

In nucleotides, the CDR3 is TGCGCCAGCAGTCTACTACAGTACACAGATACGCAGTATTTT. Amino acids: CASSLLQYTDTQYF. The V call is TRBV23-1, the J call TRBJ2-3; D not resolved. TRBV23-1 is placed among ORFs of uncertain function. This CDR3 contains 14 residues. The germline V and J ends were trimmed by 4 bases and 2 bases, with 10 bases remaining between them.

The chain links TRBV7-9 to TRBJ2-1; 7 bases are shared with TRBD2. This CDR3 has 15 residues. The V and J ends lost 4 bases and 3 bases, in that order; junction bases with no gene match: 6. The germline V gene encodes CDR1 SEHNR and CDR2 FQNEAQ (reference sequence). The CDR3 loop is CASSWPGLDYNEQFF. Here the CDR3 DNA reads TGTGCCAGCAGCTGGCCAGGACTAGACTACAATGAGCAGTTCTTC.

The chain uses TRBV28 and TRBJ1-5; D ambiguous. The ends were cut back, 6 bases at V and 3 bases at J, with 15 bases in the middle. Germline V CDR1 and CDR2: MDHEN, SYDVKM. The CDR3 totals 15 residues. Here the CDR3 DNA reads TGTGCCAGCAGACCCCGGGATAGCCTCAATCAGCCCCAGCATTTT. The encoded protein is CASRPRDSLNQPQHF.

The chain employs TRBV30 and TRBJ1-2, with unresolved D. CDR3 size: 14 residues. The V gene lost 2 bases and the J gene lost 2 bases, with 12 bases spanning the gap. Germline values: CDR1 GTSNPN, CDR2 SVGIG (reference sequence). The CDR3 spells CAWSLRGINYGYTF. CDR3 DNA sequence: TGTGCCTGGAGTCTGCGCGGGATCAACTATGGCTACACCTTC. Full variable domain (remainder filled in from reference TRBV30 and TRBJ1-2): SQTIHQWPATLVQPVGSPLSLECTVEGTSNPNLYWYRQAAGRGLQLLFYSVGIGQISSEVPQNLSASRPQDRQFILSSKKLLLSDSGFYLCAWSLRGINYGYTFGSGTRLTVV.

In DNA form, the CDR3 reads TGTGCCAGCAGCGTACCGACACCGGACGAGACCCAGTACTTC. This sequence encodes CASSVPTPDETQYF. The V and J genes are TRBV9 and TRBJ2-5; D remains unclear. Trimming pared 1 base from V and 5 bases from J, leaving 12 bases between. This CDR3 region has 14 residues. The germline V gene encodes CDR1 SGDLS and CDR2 YYNGEE.

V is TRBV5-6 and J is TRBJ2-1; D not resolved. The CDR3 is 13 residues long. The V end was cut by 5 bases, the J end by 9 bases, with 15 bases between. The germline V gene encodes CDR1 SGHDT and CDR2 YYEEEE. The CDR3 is CASRPEPGGEQFF. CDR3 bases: TGTGCCAGCAGGCCCGAACCCGGCGGTGAGCAGTTCTTC.

The CDR3 spells CASGVRDIGYEQYF. The DNA for the CDR3 is TGTGCCAGCGGGGTCCGGGACATAGGCTACGAGCAGTACTTC. The J gene is TRBJ2-7, the V gene TRBV6-6; maybe TRBD1 (6 bases). V lost 8 bases to trimming and J lost 3 bases, with 17 bases between them. Germline loops: CDR1 MNHNY, CDR2 SVGAGI (reference sequence). This CDR3 contains 14 residues.

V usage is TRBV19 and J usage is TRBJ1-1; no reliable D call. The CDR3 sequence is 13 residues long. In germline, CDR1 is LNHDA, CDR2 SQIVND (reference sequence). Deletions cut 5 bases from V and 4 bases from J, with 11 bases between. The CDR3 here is CASSPREATEAFF. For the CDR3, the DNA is TGTGCCAGTAGTCCCCGCGAGGCCACTGAAGCTTTCTTT.

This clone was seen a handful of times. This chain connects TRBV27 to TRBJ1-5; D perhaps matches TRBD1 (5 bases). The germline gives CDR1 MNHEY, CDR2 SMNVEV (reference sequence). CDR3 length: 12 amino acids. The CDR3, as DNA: TGTGCAACAGCAGGGACCAATCAGCCCCAGCATTTT. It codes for CATAGTNQPQHF.

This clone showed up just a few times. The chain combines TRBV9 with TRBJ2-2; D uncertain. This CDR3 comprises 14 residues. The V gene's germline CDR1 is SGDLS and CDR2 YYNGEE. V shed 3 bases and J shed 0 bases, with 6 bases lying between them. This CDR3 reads CASSGKTNTGELFF. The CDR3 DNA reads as TGTGCCAGCAGCGGAAAAACGAACACCGGGGAGCTGTTTTTT.

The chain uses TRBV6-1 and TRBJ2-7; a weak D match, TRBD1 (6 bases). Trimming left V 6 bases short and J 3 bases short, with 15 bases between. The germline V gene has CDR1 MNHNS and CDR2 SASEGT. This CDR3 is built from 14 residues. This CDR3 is CASRMSGQSYEQYF. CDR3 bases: TGTGCCAGCAGGATGTCCGGACAGAGCTACGAGCAGTACTTC.

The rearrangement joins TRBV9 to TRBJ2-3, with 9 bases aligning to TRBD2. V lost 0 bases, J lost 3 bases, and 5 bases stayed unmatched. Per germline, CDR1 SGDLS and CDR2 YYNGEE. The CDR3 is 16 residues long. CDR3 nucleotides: TGTGCCAGCAGCGTAGATTTCCTAGCGGGGACAGATACGCAGTATTTT. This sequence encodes CASSVDFLAGTDTQYF.

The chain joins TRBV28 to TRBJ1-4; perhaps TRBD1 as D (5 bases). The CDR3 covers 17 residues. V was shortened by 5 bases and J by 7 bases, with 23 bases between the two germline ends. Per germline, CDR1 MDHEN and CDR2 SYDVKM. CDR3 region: CASSLGWHPTGGEKLFF. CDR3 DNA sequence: TGTGCCAGCAGTCTTGGGTGGCACCCAACGGGGGGTGAAAAACTGTTTTTT. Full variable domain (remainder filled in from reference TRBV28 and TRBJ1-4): DVKVTQSSRYLVKRTGEKVFLECVQDMDHENMFWYRQDPGLGLRLIYFSYDVKMKEKGDIPEGYSVSREKKERFSLILESASTNQTSMYLCASSLGWHPTGGEKLFFGSGTQLSVL.

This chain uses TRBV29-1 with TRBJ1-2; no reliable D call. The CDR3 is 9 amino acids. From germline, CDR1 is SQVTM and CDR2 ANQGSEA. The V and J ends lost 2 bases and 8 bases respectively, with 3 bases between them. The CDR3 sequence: CSVENGYTF. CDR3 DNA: TGCAGCGTTGAAAACGGCTACACCTTC.